The 15 T cell receptor beta chains below come from one sample, sequenced in a study of breast tumors, draining lymph nodes, adjacent tissues. TCRdb passed the multiplex PCR reads through MiXCR, listing each CDR3 protein once. The table includes approximately 190,000 distinct CDR3 sequences, 30% to 40% detected once. The lymph nodes were axillary draining lymph nodes from breast cancer patients. The sequenced material came from axillary lymph node tissue. The receptors derive from a female donor with breast cancer. Some clones in this sample may be carry-over from other donors' samples.

This clonotype was seen ten or more times. The V and J genes are TRBV6-1 and TRBJ2-3, with a possible D match to TRBD2 (6 bases). Germline V CDR1 and CDR2: MNHNS, SASEGT. Trimming stripped 4 bases from V and 4 bases from J, with 12 bases between. The CDR3 extends over 14 amino acids. CDR3: CASSAGLAADTQYF. DNA for the CDR3: TGTGCCAGCAGTGCGGGACTTGCCGCAGATACGCAGTATTTT.

To note about this clonotype: A much more abundant neighbour one base away suggests this may be a read error. This chain links TRBV12-3 or TRBV12-4 with TRBJ2-1; D is unresolved. V lost 3 bases to trimming and J lost 0 bases, with 12 bases between them. CDR3 length: 16 residues. CDR3 DNA: TGTGCCAGCAGTTTCTCGAGCCGACGCTCCTACAATGAGCAGTTCTTC. Encoded protein: CASSFSSRRSYNEQFF.

This clonotype has ten or more counts. The CDR3 loop is CASSSEGTEIWQYF. For the CDR3, the DNA is TGTGCCAGCAGCTCTGAGGGGACAGAGATTTGGCAGTACTTC. V usage is TRBV7-9 and J usage is TRBJ2-7, with 7 bases identical to TRBD1. The V segment lost 4 bases and the J segment 9 bases; nucleotides outside the gene matches: 12. The CDR3 is made up of 14 amino acids. Germline loops: CDR1 SEHNR, CDR2 FQNEAQ (reference sequence).

This clonotype was detected a few times. CDR3 sequence (DNA): TGTGCCAGCTCACAGGGGACAGAAAACACCGGGGAGCTGTTTTTT. Its protein is CASSQGTENTGELFF. The chain has TRBV18 and TRBJ2-2, with 7 positions matching TRBD1. V was clipped by 4 bases and J by 2 bases; unmatched bases: 4. The CDR3 contains 15 residues. Looked up from germline, CDR1 is KGHSH and CDR2 is LQKENI.

This clonotype showed up many times. The rearrangement uses TRBV15 and TRBJ1-3; no definite D call. Trimming removed 0 bases from V and 0 bases from J, with 9 bases in between. This CDR3 contains 16 residues. Germline V gene sequence: CDR1 LNHNV, CDR2 YYDKDF (reference sequence). The CDR3 loop is CATSREIGFSGNTIYF. CDR3 DNA sequence: TGTGCCACCAGCAGAGAGATCGGATTCTCTGGAAACACCATATATTTT.

The table lists this clonotype with many counts. This chain joins TRBV6-5 and TRBJ1-4; 10 positions match TRBD1. Looked up from germline, CDR1 is MNHEY and CDR2 is SVGAGI. The J segment lost 0 bases and the V segment lost 3 bases, leaving 4 bases of the junction unmatched. There are 17 residues in the CDR3. CDR3 sequence reads: CASSYLGQGATNEKLFF. Written as DNA, the CDR3 is TGTGCCAGCAGTTATTTAGGACAGGGGGCAACTAATGAAAAACTGTTTTTT.

This clonotype was seen repeatedly, ten times or more. The chain couples TRBV5-1 to TRBJ2-1; possible D gene TRBD2, 5 bases. Germline loops: CDR1 SGHRS, CDR2 YFSETQ. Deletions cut 4 bases from V and 7 bases from J, with 15 bases between. CDR3 length equals 14 residues. In nucleotides, the CDR3 is TGCGCCAGCAGCGATTCGCTCCCGGGAAATGAGCAGTTCTTC. It is translated as CASSDSLPGNEQFF.

The chain carries TRBV11-2 and TRBJ1-1, with 11 nucleotides matching TRBD1. The CDR3 is made up of 15 amino acids. Germline CDR1 SGHAT, CDR2 FQNNGV. V shed 2 bases and J 6 bases; nucleotides not matched to a gene: 5. The CDR3 loop reads CASSLTGDRGAEAFF. The CDR3 coding sequence is TGTGCCAGCAGCTTAACGGGGGACAGGGGGGCTGAAGCTTTCTTT.

This chain links TRBV20-1 with TRBJ2-1, with a weak D call TRBD1 (6 bases). Trimming left V 6 bases short and J 9 bases short, with 21 bases between. CDR3 size: 14 residues. Per the germline V gene, CDR1 is DFQATT and CDR2 is SNEGSKA (reference sequence). The CDR3 bases are TGCAGTGCCGACTGGGGGCGGATAGGGACTGAGCAGTTCTTC. Amino acid sequence: CSADWGRIGTEQFF.

This clonotype was seen many times. V and J are TRBV7-2 and TRBJ1-2, with D possibly being TRBD1 (6 bases). The germline V and J ends were trimmed by 5 bases and 7 bases, with 17 bases remaining between them. This CDR3 is 14 amino acids long. The germline V gene encodes CDR1 SGHTA and CDR2 FQGNSA. In DNA, the CDR3 is TGTGCCAGCAGCACGGTTGGGGGCGCGAGTGGCTACACCTTC. Protein product: CASSTVGGASGYTF.

With respect to this clonotype: An end of the junction does not agree with germline; a read error may underlie this. This chain links TRBV5-1 with TRBJ1-4, with D perhaps matching TRBD1 (6 bases). The CDR3 loop spans 24 amino acids. The germline CDR1 and CDR2 sequences are SGHRS and YFSETQ. CDR3 in amino acids: CASSLVSGTTEVKAHFRLNEKLFF. CDR3 sequence (DNA): TGTGCCAGCAGCTTAGTTTCCGGGACAACTGAAGTTAAAGCCCATTTTAGATTGAATGAAAAACTGTTTTTT.

In its sample, this clonotype was seen many times. The chain recombines TRBV4-1 with TRBJ1-6; possible D gene TRBD1, 6 bases. V was pared by 0 bases and J by 8 bases, with 11 bases between. The V gene's germline CDR1 is MGHRA and CDR2 YSYEKL. There are 15 residues in the CDR3. The CDR3 here is CASSQDRDKDSPLHF. CDR3 DNA sequence: TGCGCCAGCAGCCAAGATCGGGACAAAGATTCACCCCTCCACTTT.

CDR3 DNA sequence: TGTGCCAGCAGCTTGCGGGGTACGACCAAAAACATTCAGTACTTC. Its translation is CASSLRGTTKNIQYF. V gene TRBV13 combines with J gene TRBJ2-4; a weak D match, TRBD2 (6 bases). Germline-derived CDR1 and CDR2 are PRHDT and FYEKMQ (reference sequence). This CDR3 has 15 residues. V dropped 3 bases and J dropped 2 bases, with 11 bases sitting between them.

This clonotype was seen repeatedly, ten times or more. The chain carries TRBV5-1 and TRBJ1-2; the D gene is possibly TRBD1 (5 bases). This CDR3 has 14 amino acids. Germline V lookup: CDR1 SGHRS, CDR2 YFSETQ. V was trimmed by 4 bases and J by 8 bases, leaving 18 bases between them. The CDR3 nucleotides read TGCGCCAGCAGCCCCCTCCAAGCAGGGATCGGCTACACCTTC. Amino acids: CASSPLQAGIGYTF. The variable domain in full, completed from reference TRBV5-1 and TRBJ1-2, reads KAGVTQTPRYLIKTRGQQVTLSCSPISGHRSVSWYQQTPGQGLQFLFEYFSETQRNKGNFPGRFSGRQFSNSRSEMNVSTLELGDSALYLCASSPLQAGIGYTFGSGTRLTVV.

This clonotype was seen at least ten times. V is TRBV24-1 and J is TRBJ1-2; perhaps TRBD1 as D (6 bases). Trimming removed 2 bases at V and 8 bases at J, with 11 bases between. The CDR3 is 13 amino acids. CDR1 KGHDR and CDR2 SFDVKD come from the germline V gene. The CDR3 reads CATSDSMDSGYTF. The DNA of the CDR3 is TGTGCCACCAGTGATTCCATGGACAGCGGCTACACCTTC.